This T cell receptor (beta chain) comes out of a study of cytomegalovirus exposure and HLA in healthy donors. Overall study results and limits: Highly shared variants forming one cluster were likely a sequencing artifact. Researchers reported from a later analysis that most CMV-associated TCR beta chains appeared HLA-restricted.

The PCR used 60 Vbeta and 13 Jbeta primers. Generated by immunoSEQ multiplex PCR, the TCRdb table keeps only in-frame clones and is missing some. The sample includes over 90,000 clones, roughly four fifths seen only once; the top ten take more than 4.5%. Germline CDR1 MDHEN, CDR2 SYDVKM. The CDR3 runs 12 residues. The V and J ends lost 2 bases and 11 bases respectively, with 12 bases between them. In regard to this clone: As yet, its antigen is unknown.

The sample comprised PBMCs. The receptor's source is a man between 40 and 49 years old in good health and CMV-seropositive. The rearrangement links TRBV28 to TRBJ2-5; TRBD1 might be the D (5 bases). The CDR3 loop is CASSLAGREQYF. The CDR3 DNA is TGTGCCAGCAGTTTAGCAGGGCGTGAGCAGTACTTC.